These T cell receptor beta chains were read from a single sample in a study of PD-L1 blockade in urothelial cancer. Only in-frame clones appear in the TCRdb table, and some are missing; sequencing was by immunoSEQ multiplex PCR. The repertoire holds about 93,000 clones, with roughly 89% as singletons. Sequencing was performed on PBMCs, taken around atezolizumab (anti-PD-L1) treatment. The receptors come from a man aged 55 to 70 with urothelial cancer. Both conserved end residues are part of each CDR3. A D gene is named only where the DNA matches it firmly. Clone size appears in some rows only: once, few, many, or a class for an expanded clone.

d_call j_call v_call clone_size cdr3_nt cdr3_aa
TRBD2 TRBJ2-1 TRBV7-2 few TGTGCCAGCAGCGTATCCGGGACTAGCCAGTTCTTC CASSVSGTSQFF
TRBD2 TRBJ2-7 TRBV6-1 - TGTGCCAGCAGCCAGTTTGGAGGTAGCGGGGTAAATTGGGACTTC CASSQFGGSGVNWDF
TRBD1 TRBJ1-1 TRBV5-4 - TGTGCCAGCAGCTCCACAGGGGGCAACACTGAAGCTTTCTTT CASSSTGGNTEAFF
TRBD2 TRBJ2-5 TRBV5-6 - TGTGCCAGCACCTCCCTTGGGAGCGGGGGGGTGCCCCTCTGGACCCAGTACTTC CASTSLGSGGVPLWTQYF
- TRBJ2-7 TRBV4-2 once TGTGCCAGCAGCCAAGATCGGGAAGTCTACGAGCAGTACTTC CASSQDREVYEQYF
TRBD1 TRBJ2-7 TRBV7-2 - TGTGCCAGCAGCTTAGCGGGACAGGGGACCTACGAGCAGTACTTC CASSLAGQGTYEQYF
- TRBJ2-7 TRBV7-9 - TGTGCCAGCAGCCCCCTCGGTGCGGAGACCTACGAGCAGTACTTC CASSPLGAETYEQYF
- TRBJ2-7 TRBV19 - TGTGCCAGTAGTCCGACCGGGACTGTGGCCTACGAGCAGTACTTC CASSPTGTVAYEQYF
- TRBJ2-5 TRBV27 - TGTGCCAGCAGTTTGGCGGGGAAGGAAGAGACCCAGTACTTC CASSLAGKEETQYF
- TRBJ2-1 TRBV4-2 - TGTGCCAGCAGCCACGTAGCGGTACTTTCCTACAATGAGCAGTTCTTC CASSHVAVLSYNEQFF
- TRBJ1-5 TRBV7-9 - TGTGCCAGCAGCTCGAACAGAGATCAGCCCCAGCATTTT CASSSNRDQPQHF
TRBD2 TRBJ2-3 TRBV5-1 - TGCGCCAGCACACCTCTAGCGGGGGGGTCCCTAGATACGCAGTATTTT CASTPLAGGSLDTQYF
- TRBJ2-3 TRBV7-9 - TGTGCCAGCAGCTCGAGGACAGGGAGGGTGACAGATACGCAGTATTTT CASSSRTGRVTDTQYF
TRBD1 TRBJ2-7 TRBV5-5 - TGTGCCAGCAGTACCGGGACAGGGAGCTCCTACGAGCAGTACTTC CASSTGTGSSYEQYF
TRBD1 TRBJ1-5 TRBV5-1 - TGCGCCAGCAGCCCGGGGACAGGGGGATACAGCAATCAGCCCCAGCATTTT CASSPGTGGYSNQPQHF
- TRBJ2-7 TRBV27 once TGTGCCAGCAGAGGGAGTAGCCGTACCGAGCAGTACTTC CASRGSSRTEQYF
TRBD1 TRBJ1-3 TRBV4-3 - TGCGCCAGCAGCCAAGAAATAGGACAGGGTGGAAACACCATATATTTT CASSQEIGQGGNTIYF
- TRBJ1-4 TRBV27 - TGTGCCAGCAGTTTATCGTGGGGAGATCGAGAAAAACTGTTTTTT CASSLSWGDREKLFF
TRBD1 TRBJ1-5 TRBV5-1 - TGCGCCAGCAGCTTGGAATCAGGGGGTTCGGTTCAGCCCCAGCATTTT CASSLESGGSVQPQHF
- TRBJ1-6 TRBV6-6 few TGTGCCAGCAGTTACACAGGGTACGATTCACCCCTCCACTTT CASSYTGYDSPLHF
- TRBJ2-3 TRBV4-3 - TGCGCCAGCAGCCAAGATGCAGGGGACCAAGATACGCAGTATTTT CASSQDAGDQDTQYF
- TRBJ1-5 TRBV11-2 - TGTGCCAGCAGTCAGACTAACAATCAGCCCCAGCATTTT CASSQTNNQPQHF
TRBD2 TRBJ2-3 TRBV4-3 few TGCGCCAGCAGCCAAACTAGCGGGACTAGCACAGATACGCAGTATTTT CASSQTSGTSTDTQYF
TRBD1 TRBJ2-7 TRBV5-1 once TGCGCCAGCAGCTTGACGACAGGGAGTTTCTCCTACGAGCAGTACTTC CASSLTTGSFSYEQYF
TRBD1 TRBJ1-2 TRBV19 - TGTGCCAGTAGTATTCTAATGGCCAGGGGGGACTATGGCTACACCTTC CASSILMARGDYGYTF
- TRBJ1-1 TRBV30 - TGTGCCAAAGACAGACAGAACACTGAAGCTTTCTTT CAKDRQNTEAFF
TRBD1 TRBJ2-7 TRBV6-5 - TGTGCCAGCAGTAGACAGGGTTTGTACGAGCAGTACTTC CASSRQGLYEQYF
- TRBJ1-5 TRBV10-3 - TGTGCCATCAGTGAATCGGGGGAGTCGCAGCCCCAGCATTTT CAISESGESQPQHF
TRBD2 TRBJ2-3 TRBV27 - TGTGCCAGCAGTTCCCCTAGCGGGAACACAGATACGCAGTATTTT CASSSPSGNTDTQYF
- TRBJ2-5 TRBV4-2 once TGTGCCAGCAGCCATTTAACGGGGGAGACCCAGTACTTC CASSHLTGETQYF
TRBD1 TRBJ1-5 TRBV19 - TGTGCCAGTAGTGTAACAGGGGCAGGTCAGCCCCAGCATTTT CASSVTGAGQPQHF
TRBD1 TRBJ1-1 TRBV7-3 few TGTGCCAGCAGCCGAGACAGGGACACTGAAGCTTTCTTT CASSRDRDTEAFF
TRBD1 TRBJ2-7 TRBV27 - TGTGCCAGCACCGAAAATAATAGGGGACAGGGGTTCTGCGAGCAGTACTTC CASTENNRGQGFCEQYF
- TRBJ2-3 TRBV9 - TGTGCCAGCAGCGTAGGAACGGGGGAGTCCACAGATACGCAGTATTTT CASSVGTGESTDTQYF